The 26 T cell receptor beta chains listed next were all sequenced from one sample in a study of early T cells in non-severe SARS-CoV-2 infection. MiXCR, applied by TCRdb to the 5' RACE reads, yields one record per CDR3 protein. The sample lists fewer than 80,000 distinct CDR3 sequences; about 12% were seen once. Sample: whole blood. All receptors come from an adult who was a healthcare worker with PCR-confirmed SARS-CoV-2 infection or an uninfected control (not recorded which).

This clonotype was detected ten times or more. The CDR3 DNA reads TGCAGTGCTACAGGACAGGGGGGTCGTCAGCCCCAGCATTTT. Translation: CSATGQGGRQPQHF. The chain joins TRBV20-1 to TRBJ1-5, with 10 bases identical to TRBD1. Germline lookup yields CDR1 DFQATT and CDR2 SNEGSKA (reference sequence). V shed 4 bases and J 6 bases; nucleotides not matched to a gene: 6. This CDR3 contains 14 residues.

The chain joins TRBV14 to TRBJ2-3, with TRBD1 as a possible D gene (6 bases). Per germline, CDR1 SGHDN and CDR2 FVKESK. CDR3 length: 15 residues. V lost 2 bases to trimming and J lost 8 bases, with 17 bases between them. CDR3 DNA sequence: TGTGCCAGCAGCCAACACGTAGGGGGAAGGGGTACGCAGTATTTT. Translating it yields CASSQHVGGRGTQYF.

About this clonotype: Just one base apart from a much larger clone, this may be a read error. In nucleotides, the CDR3 is TGTGCCAGCAGTTACTCGAGAGCGGACGCAGATACGCAGTATTTT. This encodes CASSYSRADADTQYF. This sequence joins TRBV6-6 and TRBJ2-3, with a weak D call TRBD2 (5 bases). Looked up from germline, CDR1 is MNHNY and CDR2 is SVGAGI (reference sequence). This CDR3 contains 15 residues. The V and J ends lost 0 bases and 4 bases respectively, with 11 bases between them.

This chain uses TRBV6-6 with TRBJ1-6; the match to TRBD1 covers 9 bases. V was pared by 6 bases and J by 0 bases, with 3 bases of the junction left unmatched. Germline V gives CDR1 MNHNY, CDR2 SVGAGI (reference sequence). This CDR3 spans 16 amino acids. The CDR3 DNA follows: TGTGCCAGCAGCCGACAGGGGGGCTCCTATAATTCACCCCTCCACTTT. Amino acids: CASSRQGGSYNSPLHF.

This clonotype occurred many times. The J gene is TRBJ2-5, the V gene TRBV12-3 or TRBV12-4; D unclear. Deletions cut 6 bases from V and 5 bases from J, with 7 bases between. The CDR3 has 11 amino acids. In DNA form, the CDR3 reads TGTGCCAGCAGCGCCTCGGAGACCCAGTACTTC. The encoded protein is CASSASETQYF.

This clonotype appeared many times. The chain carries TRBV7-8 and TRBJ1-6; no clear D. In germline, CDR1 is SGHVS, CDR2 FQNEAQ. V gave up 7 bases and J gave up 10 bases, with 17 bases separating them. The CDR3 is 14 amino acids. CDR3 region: CASTASSGRSPLHF. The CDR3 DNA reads TGTGCCAGCACCGCCTCCTCAGGACGGTCACCCCTCCACTTT.

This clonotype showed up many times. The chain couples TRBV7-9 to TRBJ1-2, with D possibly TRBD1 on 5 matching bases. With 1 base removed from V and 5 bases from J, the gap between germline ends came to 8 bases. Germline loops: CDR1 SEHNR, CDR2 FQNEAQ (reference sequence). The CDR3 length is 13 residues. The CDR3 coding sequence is TGTGCCAGCAGCTTAGAACAGGTTTATGGCTACACCTTC. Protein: CASSLEQVYGYTF.

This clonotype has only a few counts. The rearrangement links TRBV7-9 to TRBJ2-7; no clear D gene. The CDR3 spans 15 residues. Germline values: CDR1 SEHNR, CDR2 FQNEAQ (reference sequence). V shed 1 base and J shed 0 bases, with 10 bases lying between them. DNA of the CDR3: TGTGCCAGCAGCTTAGTCCGCGGTAGCTCCTACGAGCAGTACTTC. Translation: CASSLVRGSSYEQYF.

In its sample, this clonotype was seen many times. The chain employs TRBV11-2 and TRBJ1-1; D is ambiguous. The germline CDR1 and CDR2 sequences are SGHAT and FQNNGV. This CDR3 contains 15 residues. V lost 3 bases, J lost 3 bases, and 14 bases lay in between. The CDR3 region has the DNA TGTGCCAGCAGCTTCACACAGAGCGTCCACACTGAAGCTTTCTTT. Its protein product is CASSFTQSVHTEAFF.

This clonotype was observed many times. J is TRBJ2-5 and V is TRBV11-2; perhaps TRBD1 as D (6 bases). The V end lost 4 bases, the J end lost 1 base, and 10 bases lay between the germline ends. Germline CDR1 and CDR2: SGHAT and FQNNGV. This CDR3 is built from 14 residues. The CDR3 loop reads CASSSTGSQETQYF. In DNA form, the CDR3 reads TGTGCCAGCAGCTCCACAGGGAGCCAAGAGACCCAGTACTTC.

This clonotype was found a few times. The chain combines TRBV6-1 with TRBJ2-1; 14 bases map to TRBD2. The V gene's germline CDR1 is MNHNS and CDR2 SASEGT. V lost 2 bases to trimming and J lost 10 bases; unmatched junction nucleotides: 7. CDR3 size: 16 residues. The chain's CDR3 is CASSELGLAGVREQFF. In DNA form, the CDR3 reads TGTGCCAGCAGTGAACTGGGACTAGCGGGAGTCCGGGAGCAGTTCTTC.

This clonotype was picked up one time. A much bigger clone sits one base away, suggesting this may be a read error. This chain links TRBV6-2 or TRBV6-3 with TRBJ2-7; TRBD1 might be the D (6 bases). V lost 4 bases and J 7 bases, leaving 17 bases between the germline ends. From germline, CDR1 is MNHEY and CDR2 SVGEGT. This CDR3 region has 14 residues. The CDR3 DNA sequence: TGTGCCAGCAGTTTACAGGGAGATAATGTGGAGCAGTACTTC. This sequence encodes CASSLQGDNVEQYF.

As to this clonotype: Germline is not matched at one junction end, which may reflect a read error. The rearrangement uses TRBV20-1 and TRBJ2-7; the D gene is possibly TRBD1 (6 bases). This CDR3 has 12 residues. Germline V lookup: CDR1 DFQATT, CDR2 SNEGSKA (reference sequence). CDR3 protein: CSARGQSYEQYF. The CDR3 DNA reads TGCAGTGCGAGAGGACAGTCCTACGAGCAGTACTTC.

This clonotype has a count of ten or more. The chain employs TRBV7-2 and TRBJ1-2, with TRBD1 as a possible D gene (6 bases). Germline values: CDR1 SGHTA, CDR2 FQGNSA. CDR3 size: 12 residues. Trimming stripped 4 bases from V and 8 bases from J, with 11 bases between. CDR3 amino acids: CASSSQGGGYTF. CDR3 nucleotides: TGTGCCAGCAGCTCACAGGGAGGGGGCTACACCTTC.

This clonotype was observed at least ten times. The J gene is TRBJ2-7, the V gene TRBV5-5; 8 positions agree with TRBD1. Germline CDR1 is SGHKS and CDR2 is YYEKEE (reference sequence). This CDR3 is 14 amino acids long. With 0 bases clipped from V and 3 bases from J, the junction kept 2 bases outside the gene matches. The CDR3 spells CASSLVDRVYEQYF. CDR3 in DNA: TGTGCCAGCAGCTTGGTGGACAGGGTCTACGAGCAGTACTTC.

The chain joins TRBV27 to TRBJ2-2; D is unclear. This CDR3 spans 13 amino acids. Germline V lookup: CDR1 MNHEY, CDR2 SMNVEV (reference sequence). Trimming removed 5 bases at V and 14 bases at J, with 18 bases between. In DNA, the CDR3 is TGTGCCAGCAGTCTCTACAGTCTCCACCCCCTGTTTTTT. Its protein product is CASSLYSLHPLFF.

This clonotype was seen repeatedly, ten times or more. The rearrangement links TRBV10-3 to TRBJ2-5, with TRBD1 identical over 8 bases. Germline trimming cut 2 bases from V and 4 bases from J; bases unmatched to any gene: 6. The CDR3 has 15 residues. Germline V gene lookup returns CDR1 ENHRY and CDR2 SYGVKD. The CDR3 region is CAISEPRTGTETQYF. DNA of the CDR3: TGTGCCATCAGTGAGCCGAGGACAGGGACAGAGACCCAGTACTTC.

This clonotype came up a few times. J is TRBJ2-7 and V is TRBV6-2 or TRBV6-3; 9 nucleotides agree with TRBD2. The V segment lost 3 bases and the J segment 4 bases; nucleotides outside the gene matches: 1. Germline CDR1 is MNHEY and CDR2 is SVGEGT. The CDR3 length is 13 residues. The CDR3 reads CASSYSGRYEQYF. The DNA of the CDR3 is TGTGCCAGCAGTTATAGCGGGAGATACGAGCAGTACTTC.

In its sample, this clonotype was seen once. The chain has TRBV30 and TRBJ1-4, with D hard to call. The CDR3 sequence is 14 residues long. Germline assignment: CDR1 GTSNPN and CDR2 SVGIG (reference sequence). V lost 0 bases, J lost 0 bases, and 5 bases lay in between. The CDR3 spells CAWSVSATNEKLFF. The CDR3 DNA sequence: TGTGCCTGGAGTGTATCCGCAACTAATGAAAAACTGTTTTTT.

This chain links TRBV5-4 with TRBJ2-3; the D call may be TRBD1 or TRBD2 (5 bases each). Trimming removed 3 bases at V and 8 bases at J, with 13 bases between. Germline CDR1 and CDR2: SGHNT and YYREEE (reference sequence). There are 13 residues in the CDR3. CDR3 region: CASSWGSRVTQYF. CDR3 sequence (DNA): TGTGCCAGCAGCTGGGGGTCCAGAGTTACGCAGTATTTT. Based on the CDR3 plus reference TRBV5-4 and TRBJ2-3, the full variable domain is ETGVTQSPTHLIKTRGQQVTLRCSSQSGHNTVSWYQQALGQGPQFIFQYYREEENGRGNFPPRFSGLQFPNYSSELNVNALELDDSALYLCASSWGSRVTQYFGPGTRLTVL.

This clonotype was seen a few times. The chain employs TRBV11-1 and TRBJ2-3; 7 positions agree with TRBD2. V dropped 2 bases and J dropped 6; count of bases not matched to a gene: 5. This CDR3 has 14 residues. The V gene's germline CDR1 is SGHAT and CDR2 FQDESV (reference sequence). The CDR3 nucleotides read TGTGCCAGCAGCTTAATGGCGGGAGCCGATACGCAGTATTTT. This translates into CASSLMAGADTQYF.

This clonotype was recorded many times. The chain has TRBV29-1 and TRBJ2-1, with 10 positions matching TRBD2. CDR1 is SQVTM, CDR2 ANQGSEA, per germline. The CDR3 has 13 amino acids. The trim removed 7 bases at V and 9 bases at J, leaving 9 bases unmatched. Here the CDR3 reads CSGQREGLPEQFF. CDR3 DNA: TGCAGCGGTCAGCGGGAGGGCCTACCTGAGCAGTTCTTC.

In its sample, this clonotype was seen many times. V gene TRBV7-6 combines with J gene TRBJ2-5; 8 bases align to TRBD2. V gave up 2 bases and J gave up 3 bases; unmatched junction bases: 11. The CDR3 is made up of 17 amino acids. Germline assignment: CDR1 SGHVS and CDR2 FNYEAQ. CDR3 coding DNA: TGTGCCAGCAGCTTAAATCTTCCGAGACTAGCGAAAGAGACCCAGTACTTC. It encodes CASSLNLPRLAKETQYF.

CDR3: CASSPRMEAKNIQYF. The DNA of the CDR3 is TGTGCCAGCTCACCACGAATGGAAGCCAAAAACATTCAGTACTTC. The J gene is TRBJ2-4, the V gene TRBV18; no firm D call. This CDR3 region has 15 residues. Trimming shortened V by 1 base and J by 0 bases, and 7 bases separated the two germline ends. Germline values: CDR1 KGHSH, CDR2 LQKENI.

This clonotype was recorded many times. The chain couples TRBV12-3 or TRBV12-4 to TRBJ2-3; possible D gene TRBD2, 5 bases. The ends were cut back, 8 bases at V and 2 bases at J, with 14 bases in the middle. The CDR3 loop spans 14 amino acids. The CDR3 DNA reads TGTGCCAGCGCTCGGGCTAGCTCCACAGATACGCAGTATTTT. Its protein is CASARASSTDTQYF.

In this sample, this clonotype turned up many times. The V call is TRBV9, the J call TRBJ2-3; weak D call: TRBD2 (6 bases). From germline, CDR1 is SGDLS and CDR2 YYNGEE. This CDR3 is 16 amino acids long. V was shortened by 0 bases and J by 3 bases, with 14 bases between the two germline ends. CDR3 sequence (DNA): TGTGCCAGCAGCGTAGAGGGAAGCGGGCGAACAGATACGCAGTATTTT. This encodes CASSVEGSGRTDTQYF.